This T cell receptor (beta chain) was recovered during a study of blood T cells in healthy people across ages. The CDR3 sequence is 17 residues long. CDR1 is SEHNR and CDR2 is FQNEAQ in the germline V gene (reference sequence). Trimming cost V 5 bases and J 2 bases; bases outside gene matches: 14. Concerning this clonotype: Its antigen is currently unknown.

For the second PCR, which ran for about 7 to 12 cycles, a sample-barcoded 5' primer and a J-beta primer mix were used. One entry per CDR3 protein, called by TCRdb with MiXCR from the 5' RACE reads. Seen here are about 1,400,000 distinct CDR3 sequences, 42% observed once, and the top ten hold roughly 7.9%. The study, taken as a whole, reports: The unsorted PBMCs prevented any conclusive comparison of naive versus antigen-experienced cells.

The specimen was blood. This receptor was obtained from a woman younger than 30 in good health. The J gene is TRBJ1-2, the V gene TRBV7-9; TRBD1 matches 7 bases. CDR3 coding DNA: TGTGCCAGCAGCCTAGAATTCAACAGGGGATCCAACTATGGCTACACCTTC. Protein product: CASSLEFNRGSNYGYTF.